The subject of this entry is one T cell receptor (beta chain). Antigen unknown. Two oligonucleotides, mixed equimolar, formed the beta constant-region primer covering TRBC1 and TRBC2. Ligated cDNA was amplified by four rounds of PCR with nested alpha and beta constant-region primers and SP2. MiXCR, applied by TCRdb to the UMI-ligation and nested PCR reads, yields one record per CDR3 protein. The sample has roughly 130,000 distinct CDR3 sequences; roughly 36% are singletons. This sample was included in a study of naive and memory T cell subsets. The germline V and J ends were trimmed by 4 bases and 5 bases, with 14 bases remaining between them. Germline V gives CDR1 MDHEN, CDR2 SYDVKM. This CDR3 has 15 amino acids. General study results and limits: Over 90% of naive TCR sequences appeared only once, unlike memory subsets.

The chain uses TRBV28 and TRBJ2-2; a weak D match, TRBD2 (5 bases). This TCR was sampled from a human donor in good health. Sequenced input: central memory CD4+ T cells from blood. The CDR3 loop is CASSSYLRGTGELFF. In DNA form, the CDR3 reads TGTGCCAGCAGTTCTTATCTCCGGGGAACCGGGGAGCTGTTTTTT.